The 2 T cell receptor beta chains below were found in one sample sequenced in a study of T cells in Graves' hyperthyroidism and ophthalmopathy. RNA transcripts gave rise to amplified TCR beta CDR3 regions. HTBI primers were employed in a first-round RT-PCR of the TCR CDR3. TCRdb used MiXCR to reprocess the multiplex PCR reads, holding one entry per CDR3 protein. The data show fewer than 350,000 distinct CDR3 sequences, 18% seen once. Source material: blood. All receptors derive from a middle-aged woman with Graves' ophthalmopathy.

This clonotype occurred many times. The chain recombines TRBV20-1 with TRBJ1-6; 8 nucleotides match TRBD1. The length of the CDR3 is 14 residues. Germline CDR1 DFQATT, CDR2 SNEGSKA (reference sequence). With 7 bases clipped from V and 7 bases from J, the junction kept 9 bases outside the gene matches. The CDR3 here is CSVATGTGNSPLHF. DNA for the CDR3: TGCAGTGTCGCTACCGGGACAGGAAATTCACCCCTCCACTTT.

This clonotype was seen many times. The chain couples TRBV30 to TRBJ1-1; 8 bases map to TRBD1. This CDR3 has 13 residues. V was pared by 3 bases and J by 11 bases, with 11 bases of the junction left unmatched. CDR1 and CDR2 (germline): GTSNPN, SVGIG (reference sequence). The CDR3 DNA reads as TGTGCCTGGAGACCCGCGGGACAGGTTCACGCTTTCTTT. As protein: CAWRPAGQVHAFF.